Listed below are T cell receptor beta chains from one sample, sequenced in a study of T cell repertoires in cytomegalovirus infection. TCRdb reprocessed the reads via MiXCR and lists one record per CDR3 protein. The sample gives around 530,000 distinct CDR3 sequences, 16% of which show up once; around 25% is in the top ten. Sample: CD8+ T cells from PBMCs. The receptors here all came from a human donor in good health (CMV status not recorded). Some clones in this sample may be carry-over from other donors' samples. CDR3s leave out the opening cysteine and the closing phenylalanine or tryptophan. The D gene is left open where the match is weak.

TRBJ2-6 | TRBD1 | TRBV11-2 | ASGGQGAAGANVLT
TRBJ1-1 | - | TRBV7-9 | ASSPRAPSTEAF
TRBJ1-4 | - | TRBV27 | ASSFRGNNEKLF
TRBJ2-1 | TRBD2 | TRBV27 | ASRPGLAFNEQF
TRBJ2-1 | TRBD2 | TRBV7-2 | ASSDPTSALYNEQF
TRBJ2-3 | TRBD1 | TRBV7-9 | ASSSAGGLPDTQY
TRBJ2-1 | TRBD1 | TRBV4-1 | ASSHRTGAYNEQF
TRBJ2-3 | TRBD2 | TRBV27 | ASSSSSGFITDTQY
TRBJ2-7 | - | TRBV28 | ASSFPNRRVYEQY
TRBJ2-1 | TRBD2 | TRBV6-8 | ASSYPGLGLASNDQF
TRBJ2-3 | TRBD2 | TRBV20-1 | SARDRLAESTDTQY
TRBJ1-5 | TRBD1 | TRBV19 | ASSNLDRVDQPQH
TRBJ1-5 | - | TRBV6-6 | ASTSQGPQH
TRBJ2-7 | - | TRBV29-1 | SVVGGAPYEQY
TRBJ1-3 | - | TRBV28 | ASSSTGTYSGNTIY
TRBJ2-5 | TRBD1 | TRBV12-3/TRBV12-4 | ASTTDRGLETQY
TRBJ2-2 | - | TRBV24-1 | ATSAPEGGAHGELF
TRBJ1-2 | - | TRBV28 | ASSFPGTNYGYT
TRBJ2-3 | TRBD2 | TRBV9 | ANSPRTSGGRDTQY
TRBJ1-1 | TRBD1 | TRBV11-2 | ASRTGDGNTEAF
TRBJ1-3 | - | TRBV5-5 | ASSPDGISGNTIY
TRBJ2-1 | TRBD2 | TRBV9 | ASSAGTSGDNEQF
TRBJ2-3 | TRBD2 | TRBV28 | ASSLPGLAGGDTQY
TRBJ2-7 | TRBD2 | TRBV28 | ASSLIGQLAGLSYEQY
TRBJ2-1 | - | TRBV7-8 | ASSILDEQF
TRBJ2-1 | - | TRBV7-9 | ASSFPQNEQF
TRBJ2-2 | TRBD2 | TRBV11-2 | ASSVHRLTSGRASGELF
TRBJ1-2 | TRBD1 | TRBV27 | ASSLFDTGQGTYGYT
TRBJ1-3 | - | TRBV6-6 | ASSYSRGSGNTIY
TRBJ1-1 | - | TRBV7-9 | ASSSHAGITEAF
TRBJ2-2 | TRBD2 | TRBV11-2 | ASSAPSGGNTGELF
TRBJ1-5 | - | TRBV6-4 | ASSQGSNQPQH
TRBJ1-4 | - | TRBV10-2 | ASSGWGATNEKLF
TRBJ2-1 | - | TRBV10-2 | ASRERGSGHEQF
TRBJ2-2 | - | TRBV5-6 | ASMQGVYTGELF
TRBJ1-5 | - | TRBV7-8 | ASSLVPEDQPQH
TRBJ2-5 | - | TRBV7-9 | ASSLRGQIQETQY
TRBJ1-2 | - | TRBV12-3/TRBV12-4 | ASSLGGLSGYT
TRBJ2-7 | - | TRBV11-1 | ASSPHEYEQY
TRBJ2-1 | - | TRBV12-3/TRBV12-4 | ASSWTINPKNEQF
TRBJ2-7 | - | TRBV11-2 | ASSLNRQY
TRBJ1-4 | TRBD1 | TRBV7-9 | ASSARQGVNEKLF
TRBJ2-7 | - | TRBV6-1 | ASSPRASLWEQY
TRBJ1-2 | TRBD1 | TRBV20-1 | SARQGAANYGYT
TRBJ1-2 | TRBD1 | TRBV20-1 | SARPFQGVDGYT
TRBJ1-2 | - | TRBV28 | ASSFSSRRHYGYT
TRBJ2-7 | - | TRBV27 | ASSLSDSVPVYEQY
TRBJ2-7 | TRBD2 | TRBV10-3 | AISGGLAGGYSGEQY
TRBJ1-5 | - | TRBV4-1 | ASSQDHGGVGNQPQH
TRBJ2-3 | - | TRBV6-1 | ASSHRTPSTDTQY
TRBJ1-2 | - | TRBV20-1 | SARGGQPYT
TRBJ1-5 | - | TRBV20-1 | SARGRGSQPQH
TRBJ1-4 | TRBD1 | TRBV12-3/TRBV12-4 | ASSPTGGEEKLF
TRBJ2-7 | - | TRBV10-3 | AITTGGNEQY
TRBJ1-5 | - | TRBV20-1 | SARHGRGDQPQH
TRBJ1-4 | - | TRBV7-6 | ASSSTGTNEKLF
TRBJ2-7 | TRBD2 | TRBV27 | ASSPPTSGRAGEQY
TRBJ1-6 | - | TRBV5-4 | ASSPGGGHTLH
TRBJ2-1 | TRBD2 | TRBV4-1 | ASSQISGRGDNEQF